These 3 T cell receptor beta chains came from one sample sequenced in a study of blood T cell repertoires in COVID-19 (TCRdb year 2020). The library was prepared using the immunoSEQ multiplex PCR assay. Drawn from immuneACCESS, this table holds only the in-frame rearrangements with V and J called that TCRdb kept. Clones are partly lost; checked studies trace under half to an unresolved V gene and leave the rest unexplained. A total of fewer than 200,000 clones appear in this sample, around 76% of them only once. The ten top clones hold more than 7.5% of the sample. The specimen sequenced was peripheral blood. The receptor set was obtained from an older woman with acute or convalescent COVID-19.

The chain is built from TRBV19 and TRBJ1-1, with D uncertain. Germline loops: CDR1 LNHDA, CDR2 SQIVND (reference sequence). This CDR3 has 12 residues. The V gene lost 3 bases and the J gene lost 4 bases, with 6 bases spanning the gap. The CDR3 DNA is TGTGCCAGTAGTATGACGGGCACTGAAGCTTTCTTT. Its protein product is CASSMTGTEAFF. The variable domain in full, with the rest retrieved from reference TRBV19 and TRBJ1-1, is DGGITQSPKYLFRKEGQNVTLSCEQNLNHDAMYWYRQDPGQGLRLIYYSQIVNDFQKGDIAEGYSVSREKKESFPLTVTSAQKNPTAFYLCASSMTGTEAFFGQGTRLTVV.

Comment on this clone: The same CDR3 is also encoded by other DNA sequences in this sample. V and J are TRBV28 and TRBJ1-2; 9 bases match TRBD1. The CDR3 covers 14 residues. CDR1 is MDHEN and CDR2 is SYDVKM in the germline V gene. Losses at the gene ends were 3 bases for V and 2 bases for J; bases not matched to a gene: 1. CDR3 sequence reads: CASSLTGGNYGYTF. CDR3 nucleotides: TGTGCCAGCAGTTTGACAGGGGGGAACTATGGCTACACCTTC.

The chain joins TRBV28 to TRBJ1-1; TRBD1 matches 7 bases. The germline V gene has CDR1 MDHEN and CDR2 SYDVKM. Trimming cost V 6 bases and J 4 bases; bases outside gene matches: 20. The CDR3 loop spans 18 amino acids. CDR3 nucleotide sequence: TGTGCCAGCAGAACGATGCTGAAGAACAGGGGAGGTGGCACTGAAGCTTTCTTT. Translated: CASRTMLKNRGGGTEAFF.